The present T cell receptor (beta chain) was sequenced within a study of blood T cell repertoires in COVID-19. Across the study: The United States, Italy and Spain were the sources of the acute and convalescent COVID-19 samples. In each case, the material was cDNA or gDNA derived from T cells, B-cell-depleted T cells, or PBMCs.

Source study methods: Researchers report that nucleated cell counts were estimated from reference gene primer amplification. This table comes from immunoSEQ multiplex PCR, and its TCRdb copy is limited to in-frame clones, with some not included. The V and J calls and clone size were taken over from that table, and D and trimming were inferred from the DNA. The profile shows 65,000 to 90,000 clones, 65% to 85% of them singletons. V gave up 2 bases and J gave up 2 bases, with 10 bases separating them. This CDR3 has 14 residues. The germline V gene encodes CDR1 SGHRS and CDR2 YFSETQ. This receptor was obtained from a human donor in a cohort sampled during active COVID-19. What was sequenced was peripheral blood. This chain links TRBV5-1 with TRBJ1-2; D might be TRBD1 (6 bases). The CDR3, as DNA: TGCGCCAGCAGCTTCGACAGGAACAACTATGGCTACACCTTC. Amino acids: CASSFDRNNYGYTF.